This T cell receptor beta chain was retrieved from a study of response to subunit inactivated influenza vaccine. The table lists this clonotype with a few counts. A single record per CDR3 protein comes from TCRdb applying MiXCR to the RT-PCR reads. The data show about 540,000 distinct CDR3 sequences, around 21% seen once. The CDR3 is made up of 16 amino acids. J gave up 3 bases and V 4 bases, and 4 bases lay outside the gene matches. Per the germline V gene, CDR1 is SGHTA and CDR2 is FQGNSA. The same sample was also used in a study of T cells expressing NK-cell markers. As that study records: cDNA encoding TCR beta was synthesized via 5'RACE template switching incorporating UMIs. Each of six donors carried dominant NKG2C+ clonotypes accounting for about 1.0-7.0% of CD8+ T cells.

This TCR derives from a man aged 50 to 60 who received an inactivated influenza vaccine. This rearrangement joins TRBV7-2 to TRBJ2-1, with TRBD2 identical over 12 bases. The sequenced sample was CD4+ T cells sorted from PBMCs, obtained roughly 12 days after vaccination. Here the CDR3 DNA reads TGTGCCAGCAGCTCTCTAGCGGGAGGGCTCTACAATGAGCAGTTCTTC. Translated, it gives CASSSLAGGLYNEQFF.